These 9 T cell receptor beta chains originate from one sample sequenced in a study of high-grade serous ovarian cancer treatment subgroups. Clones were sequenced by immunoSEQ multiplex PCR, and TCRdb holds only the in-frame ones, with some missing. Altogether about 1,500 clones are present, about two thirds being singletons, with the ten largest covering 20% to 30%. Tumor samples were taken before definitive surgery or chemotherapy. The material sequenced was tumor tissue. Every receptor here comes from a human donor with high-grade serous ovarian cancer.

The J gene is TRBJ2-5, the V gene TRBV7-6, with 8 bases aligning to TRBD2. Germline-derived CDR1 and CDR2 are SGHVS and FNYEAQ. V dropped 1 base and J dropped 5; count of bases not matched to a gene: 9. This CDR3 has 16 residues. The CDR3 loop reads CASSLGSGGSSETQYF. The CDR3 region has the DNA TGTGCCAGCAGCTTAGGGTCGGGGGGGTCCTCGGAGACCCAGTACTTC.

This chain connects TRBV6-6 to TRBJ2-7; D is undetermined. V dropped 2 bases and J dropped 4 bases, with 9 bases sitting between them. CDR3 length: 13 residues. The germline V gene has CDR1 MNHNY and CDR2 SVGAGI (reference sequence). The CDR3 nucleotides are TGTGCCAGCAGTTACGAAGTGAAATACGAGCAGTACTTC. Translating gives CASSYEVKYEQYF.

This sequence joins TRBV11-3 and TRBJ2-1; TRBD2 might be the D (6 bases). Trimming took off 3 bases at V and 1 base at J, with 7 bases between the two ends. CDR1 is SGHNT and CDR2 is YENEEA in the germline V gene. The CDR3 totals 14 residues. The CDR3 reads CASSLAGSYNEQFF. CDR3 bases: TGTGCCAGCAGCTTGGCGGGGTCCTACAATGAGCAGTTCTTC. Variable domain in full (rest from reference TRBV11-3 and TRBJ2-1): EAGVVQSPRYKIIEKKQPVAFWCNPISGHNTLYWYLQNLGQGPELLIRYENEEAVDDSQLPKDRFSAERLKGVDSTLKIQPAELGDSAVYLCASSLAGSYNEQFFGPGTRLTVL.

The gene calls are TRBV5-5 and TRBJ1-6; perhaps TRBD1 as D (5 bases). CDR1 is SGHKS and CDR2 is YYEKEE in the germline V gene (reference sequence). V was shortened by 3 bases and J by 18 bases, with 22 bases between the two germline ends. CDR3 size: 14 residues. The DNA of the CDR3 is TGTGCCAGCAGCTCCGGGACGGCCACCCCCCTCTCCCACTTT. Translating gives CASSSGTATPLSHF. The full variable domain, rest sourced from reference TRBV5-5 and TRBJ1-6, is DAGVTQSPTHLIKTRGQQVTLRCSPISGHKSVSWYQQVLGQGPQFIFQYYEKEERGRGNFPDRFSARQFPNYSSELNVNALLLGDSALYLCASSSGTATPLSHFGNGTRLTVT.

CDR3 protein: CASSLVRITDTQYF. The CDR3 bases are TGTGCCAGCAGCTTAGTACGGATCACAGATACGCAGTATTTT. This chain links TRBV11-2 with TRBJ2-3, with D unclear. The CDR3 is 14 amino acids. V was pared by 1 base and J by 2 bases, with 7 bases between. CDR1 is SGHAT, CDR2 FQNNGV, per germline.

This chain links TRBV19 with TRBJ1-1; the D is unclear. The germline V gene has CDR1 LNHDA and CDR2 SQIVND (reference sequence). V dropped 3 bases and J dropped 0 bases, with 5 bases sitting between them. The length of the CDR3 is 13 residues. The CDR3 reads CASSITLNTEAFF. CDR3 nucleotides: TGTGCCAGTAGTATCACGTTGAACACTGAAGCTTTCTTT.

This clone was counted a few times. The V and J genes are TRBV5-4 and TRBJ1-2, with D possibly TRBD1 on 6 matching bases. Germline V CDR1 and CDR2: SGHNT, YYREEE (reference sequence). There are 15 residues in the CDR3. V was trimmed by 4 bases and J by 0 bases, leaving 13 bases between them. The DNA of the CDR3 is TGTGCCAGCAGCCCGGGGGGACAAGCTAACTATGGCTACACCTTC. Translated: CASSPGGQANYGYTF.

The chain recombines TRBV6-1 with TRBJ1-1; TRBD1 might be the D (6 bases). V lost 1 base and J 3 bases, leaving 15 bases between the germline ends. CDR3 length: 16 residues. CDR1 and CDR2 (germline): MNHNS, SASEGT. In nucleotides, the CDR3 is TGTGCCAGCAGTGAAGGATACAGGGTACTAGACACTGAAGCTTTCTTT. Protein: CASSEGYRVLDTEAFF.

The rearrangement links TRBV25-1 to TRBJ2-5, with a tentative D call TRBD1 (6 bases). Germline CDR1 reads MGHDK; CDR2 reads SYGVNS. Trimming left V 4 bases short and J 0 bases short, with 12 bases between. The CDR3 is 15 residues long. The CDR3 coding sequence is TGTGCCAGCAGTGCTGCAGGGGCCAACCAAGAGACCCAGTACTTC. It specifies CASSAAGANQETQYF. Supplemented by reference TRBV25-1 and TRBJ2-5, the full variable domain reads EADIYQTPRYLVIGTGKKITLECSQTMGHDKMYWYQQDPGMELHLIHYSYGVNSTEKGDLSSESTVSRIRTEHFPLTLESARPSHTSQYLCASSAAGANQETQYFGPGTRLLVL.